The 10 T cell receptor beta chains below were found in one sample sequenced in a study of cytomegalovirus exposure and HLA in healthy donors. PCR used 60 Vbeta primers and 13 Jbeta primers. Some clones are missing from TCRdb's copy, which holds only in-frame ones; the method was immunoSEQ multiplex PCR. The sample holds 130,000 to 150,000 clones; 75% to 80% are singletons and the top ten take approximately 2.9%. Sample: PBMCs. The receptor set was obtained from a middle-aged man in good health and CMV-seropositive.

J is TRBJ2-1 and V is TRBV4-1, with D unclear. CDR1 is MGHRA and CDR2 is YSYEKL in the germline V gene. V was shortened by 0 bases and J by 2 bases, with 14 bases between the two germline ends. The CDR3 is 17 amino acids. The CDR3 DNA is TGCGCCAGCAGCCAAGATCTGGTAGCTAAGGCCTACAATGAGCAGTTCTTC. It translates to CASSQDLVAKAYNEQFF.

About this clone: The germline gene is not matched at one end of the junction; a read error may be the cause. The genes are TRBV29-1 and TRBJ2-1; the match to TRBD2 covers 12 bases. The CDR3 totals 11 residues. Germline CDR1 is SQVTM and CDR2 is ANQGSEA. For the CDR3, the DNA is TGCAGCGTCGAGACTAGCGGGAGTACGATCTTC. Its translation: CSVETSGSTIF.

The genes are TRBV6-1 and TRBJ1-1; TRBD1 matches at 8 bases. Per germline, CDR1 MNHNS and CDR2 SASEGT. The CDR3 is 13 residues long. After removal of 6 bases from V and 12 bases from J, the junction contained 12 bases not matched to a gene. The DNA of the CDR3 is TGTGCCAGCAGATCGACAGGGGCCTTGGAAACTTTCTTT. The encoded protein is CASRSTGALETFF.

This clone was observed a single time. This chain joins TRBV4-2 and TRBJ1-1, with D hard to call. The V gene lost 0 bases and the J gene lost 4 bases, with 9 bases spanning the gap. The CDR3 has 14 residues. Germline V CDR1 and CDR2: LGHNA, YNFKEQ. CDR3 region: CASSQDRQATEAFF. CDR3 in DNA: TGTGCCAGCAGCCAAGATCGGCAGGCCACTGAAGCTTTCTTT.

The chain has TRBV6-1 and TRBJ2-7, with D tentatively TRBD2 (6 bases). V was clipped by 7 bases and J by 6 bases, with 19 bases between them. This CDR3 is built from 14 residues. CDR1 is MNHNS and CDR2 is SASEGT in the germline V gene. The CDR3: CASNRASDSFEQYF. The CDR3 DNA reads TGTGCCAGCAATAGGGCTAGCGATTCTTTCGAGCAGTACTTC.

The chain employs TRBV7-3 and TRBJ1-1; possible D gene TRBD1, 6 bases. Trimming left V 5 bases short and J 5 bases short, with 18 bases between. This CDR3 is built from 15 residues. Per the germline V gene, CDR1 is SGHTA and CDR2 is FQGTGA. The CDR3 nucleotides are TGTGCCAGCAGCCTTACAGGGCCGGCGAGAACTGAAGCTTTCTTT. Protein product: CASSLTGPARTEAFF.

Only a few counts were recorded for this clone. The chain combines TRBV29-1 with TRBJ1-5; 7 bases map to TRBD1. Trimming removed 4 bases from V and 3 bases from J; junction bases left unmatched: 3. Germline V gene data show CDR1 as SQVTM and CDR2 as ANQGSEA. CDR3 size: 13 residues. CDR3 in amino acids: CSVAGQDNQPQHF. The CDR3 DNA is TGCAGCGTTGCAGGACAGGACAATCAGCCCCAGCATTTT.

This chain joins TRBV6-5 and TRBJ2-7, with TRBD2 matching over 8 bases. Trimming took 6 bases from V and 5 from J; bases not matched to a gene: 12. This CDR3 spans 15 amino acids. Germline assignment: CDR1 MNHEY and CDR2 SVGAGI. CDR3 in amino acids: CASRIGAGVSNEQYF. Written as DNA, the CDR3 is TGTGCCAGCAGAATTGGAGCGGGAGTTTCCAACGAGCAGTACTTC.

This rearrangement joins TRBV4-2 to TRBJ2-5; TRBD2 aligns across 12 bases. The J call is in doubt because the DNA end fits TRBJ2-7 better. CDR1 and CDR2 from the germline V gene are LGHNA and YNFKEQ. The CDR3 length is 16 residues. This chain's CDR3 is CASSLRASGRAHEQYF. The CDR3 nucleotides read TGTGCCAGCAGCCTACGGGCTAGCGGGAGGGCCCACGAGCAGTACTTC.

This clone was recorded only once. The chain recombines TRBV18 with TRBJ2-7; D perhaps matches TRBD1 (5 bases). The V and J ends lost 5 bases and 2 bases respectively, with 10 bases between them. Germline V lookup: CDR1 KGHSH, CDR2 LQKENI. This CDR3 comprises 13 residues. CDR3 nucleotides: TGTGCCAGCTCAACCGACAGACCCTACGAGCAGTACTTC. It specifies CASSTDRPYEQYF. Based on the CDR3 plus reference TRBV18 and TRBJ2-7, the full variable domain is NAGVMQNPRHLVRRRGQEARLRCSPMKGHSHVYWYRQLPEEGLKFMVYLQKENIIDESGMPKERFSAEFPKEGPSILRIQQVVRGDSAAYFCASSTDRPYEQYFGPGTRLTVT.